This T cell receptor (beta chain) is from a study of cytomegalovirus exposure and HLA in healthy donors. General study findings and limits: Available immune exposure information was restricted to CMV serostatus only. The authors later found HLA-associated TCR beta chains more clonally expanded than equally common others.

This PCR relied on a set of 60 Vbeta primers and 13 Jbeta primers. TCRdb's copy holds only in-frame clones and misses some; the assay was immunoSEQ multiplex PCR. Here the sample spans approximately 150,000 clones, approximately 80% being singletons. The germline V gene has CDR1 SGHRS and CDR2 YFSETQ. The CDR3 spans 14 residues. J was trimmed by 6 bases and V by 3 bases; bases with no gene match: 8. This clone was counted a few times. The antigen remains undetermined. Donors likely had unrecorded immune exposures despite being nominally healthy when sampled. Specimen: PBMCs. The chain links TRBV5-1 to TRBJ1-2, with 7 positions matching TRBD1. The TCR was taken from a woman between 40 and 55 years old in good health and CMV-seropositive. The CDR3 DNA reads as TGCGCCAGCAGCTCTCAAACCGGGACAGATGGCTACACCTTC. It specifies CASSSQTGTDGYTF.